This TCR beta chain came from a study of CD4 T cells in relation to SARS-CoV-2 and coronaviruses. Overall study context: ViraFEST: approximately 10-day antigen culture of PBMCs, then TCR beta CDR3 sequencing.

The CDR3 has 14 amino acids. Germline-derived CDR1 and CDR2 are SGHDT and YYEEEE. The V segment lost 4 bases and the J segment 1 base; nucleotides outside the gene matches: 0. A note on this clone: Antigen: not known.

CD4+ T cells from unexposed donors were obtained before the COVID-19 pandemic (2011-2018). CD4+ T cells were isolated from the cells after 10 days of culture. Libraries were prepared by immunoSEQ multiplex PCR; TCRdb keeps only in-frame clonotypes and omits some of them. The profile shows roughly 20,000 clones, over 65% of them singletons. The receptor comes from a human donor in good health. The J gene is TRBJ2-3, the V gene TRBV5-6; TRBD2 matches 10 bases. The sequencing input was CD4+ T cells from PBMCs, cultured in vitro. CDR3 DNA: TGTGCCAGCAGCGGGACTAGCGGCACAGATACGCAGTATTTT. This encodes CASSGTSGTDTQYF.